The present T cell receptor (beta chain) was sequenced within a study of cytomegalovirus exposure and HLA in healthy donors (dated by TCRdb to between 2016 and 2019). Regarding the complete study: In an earlier analysis of about 560 of the donors, around 300 Gb of sequence data and some 100 million unique TCR beta sequences from 150 million to 200 million T cells were reported. An early release that covered about 600 HLA-typed donors contained around 300 gigabases of sequencing data and 70 million to 100 million unique TCR sequences. The genetic ancestry cluster associated with self-reported Caucasian donors included 81% of the 398 genotyped donors. The study was designed to test whether signatures of past pathogen exposure could be identified by cataloging public T cell receptors. The study profiled the T cell repertoires of approximately 700 subjects by immunosequencing and related them to cytomegalovirus serostatus. Along with the roughly 710-subject first cohort, a separate validation cohort of over a hundred different subjects was used. The study combined high-throughput TCR immunosequencing, statistical association of individual TCRs with disease status, and machine learning to predict cytomegalovirus infection status. In a later analysis, previously published TCR beta repertoires from roughly 710 donors were re-analyzed and high-resolution HLA genotyping was added so that TCR occurrence patterns could be studied. In the later analysis, no new phenotypic data were used to find candidate immune exposures; instead, reliance was placed on TCR beta sequences and their occurrence across donors. To decide whether each TCR beta V gene segment behaved as functional or pseudogenic, an earlier analysis of over 500 of the donors relied on high-throughput TCR beta sequencing. Donor age, sex, ethnicity and CMV serostatus were collected together with the repertoire data. A later genetic analysis took genome-wide SNP genotypes for about 65% of the roughly 670 donors and used that subset as a discovery cohort. Every discovery cohort repertoire had been produced on one sequencing platform. Both class I and class II loci were covered by HLA typing, at four-digit resolution. The number of donors typed differed by locus, with about 629-630 for A, B, C, DRB1 and DQB1, more than 500 for DQA1, 600 to 610 for DPA1, and some 440 for DPB1. Because of strong linkage in the cohort, roughly five DR-DQ haplotypes were treated as single units for association and clustering. Across 300 to 400 genotyped donors of the cohort, an average of 235,054 unique TCR beta nucleotide sequences per donor were sequenced, and roughly a sixth of those sequences were non-productive.

In the case of this clone: Its binding antigen is unknown. No much larger clone exists at a distance of one base, and base qualities are not known.

Study-level results and caveats: Because counts were too low, roughly 16 rarely observed V segments, including chromosome 9 orphons, were left out of the earlier analysis of 587 of the donors. In this cohort, only TCR beta chains were sequenced, and detectable features were limited by the absence of alpha or paired-chain data. In an earlier analysis of approximately 590 of the donors, most TCR beta V segments appeared in productive rearrangements about 87% or about 30% of the time, broadly matching IMGT annotations. The only immune exposure information available for the cohort was CMV serostatus. In both the original and validation cohorts, the classifier was reported to diagnose cytomegalovirus status with high specificity and sensitivity. Strong co-occurrence of HLA alleles, especially DR and DQ, made assigning TCR associations to individual alleles difficult. In a later analysis, TCR association rates were found to vary across HLA loci, with the most associated TCRs seen for DRB1 alleles and the fewest for HLA-C alleles. According to a later genetic analysis, donors in an Asian-associated ancestry cluster had fewer N-insertions in productive TCRs than the roughly 700-donor mean. Across donors, most TCR sequences were observed very rarely, whereas some public TCRs were present in many individuals. Sequencing depth was assumed to be roughly uniform across donors in the presence/absence analyses, though that assumption may not hold. The sequencing pipeline was judged likely to have produced a cluster of highly shared sequence variants as a technical artifact. In a later analysis, over 15,000 TCR beta sequences were associated with specific HLA alleles at a false discovery rate of 0.05. According to a later analysis, parvovirus B19, influenza, CMV and Epstein-Barr virus appeared linked to several top co-occurrence clusters. Linkage disequilibrium might explain the correlated functional status among segregating V segments, but an unknown experimental factor could not be excluded. Because the 87-base-pair reads could not distinguish some IMGT-functional V segments, including TRBV6-2 and TRBV6-3, those segments were excluded. V-gene and J-gene trimming of TCR beta chains was associated with a missense DCLRE1C variant in a later genetic analysis, and the association was replicated in an independent cohort. In a later analysis, most CMV-associated TCR beta chains were found to appear HLA-restricted, with HLA associations seemingly driven largely by CMV exposure. The study listed approximately 150 TCR beta chains as associated with cytomegalovirus. The authors suggested that the approach could potentially be extended to other disease states and immunological phenotypes. A few of the identified cytomegalovirus-associated TCR beta chains were confirmed in vitro to be specific for cytomegalovirus antigens. In a later analysis, HLA-associated TCR beta chains showed more clonal expansion and lower generation probabilities than non-associated chains that were equally common. Because HLA typing was missing for some donors at each locus, association tests included only the typed subset. A further reported finding was that TCR beta sequences accurately predicted the HLA-A and HLA-B alleles for most subjects in the first cohort.

The cohort consisted of approximately 690 healthy bone marrow donors. At the time of sampling, every cohort member was nominally healthy, though immune exposures that went unrecorded were likely present. CMV serostatus was recorded as positive for roughly 300 and negative for 352 of the 666 cohort members, whereas no CMV serostatus was recorded for the donor in question. Every donor gave a peripheral blood sample, and the peripheral blood mononuclear cells from that sample were used for TCR beta sequencing. Genomic DNA was extracted from the blood cell samples with the Qiagen DNeasy Blood Extraction Kit. The junction shows trimming of 5 bases on V and 4 bases on J, plus 12 bases between the germline ends. From the germline V gene (reference sequence), CDR1 is SEHNR and CDR2 is FQNEAQ. Spanning cysteine to phenylalanine, the CDR3 consists of 13 amino acids. Here the CDR3 DNA is all that survives: 39 bases in frame from base 1.

The library was generated by the immunoSEQ multiplex PCR assay. For the multiplex PCR, a mixture combining 60 forward primers for TCR Vbeta segments and 13 reverse primers for TCR Jbeta segments was used. The CDR3 region of rearranged TCR beta genes was amplified from genomic DNA with a multiplex PCR assay. The amplified TCR beta libraries were sequenced on the Illumina HiSeq System as 87-base-pair reads. In the original analysis: A later analysis tallied 75 million to 85 million unique TCR beta chains across the 600 to 700 repertoires, and around 12 million of those chains were shared by two or more donors. Raw reads were error-corrected and collapsed into unique sequences with a nearest-neighbor algorithm that merged closely related sequences to remove PCR and sequencing errors. CDR3 sequences were aligned to IMGT reference sequences to assign V, D and J gene segments. For a sequence to be retained, a match of at least six nucleotides was required to both a V gene segment and a J gene segment. Rearrangements were called productive when the CDR3 lacked stop codons and stayed in frame with V and J; all others were non-productive. Following IMGT convention, CDR3 was defined as the stretch from the second conserved V-encoded cysteine to the conserved J-encoded phenylalanine. The earlier analysis of about 610 of the donors excluded sequences that lacked an unambiguous match to a single V gene segment. In an earlier analysis of around 590 of the donors, a V segment was called functional when productive rearrangements were above 56.7%, and segregating when the standard deviation between donors exceeded 5%. To diagnose cytomegalovirus status from the catalog of TCR beta chain sequences, a statistical classification framework was built. A later analysis assigned V and J genes by comparing TCR nucleotide sequences with IMGT/GENE-DB human TR gene sequences. Using the TCRdist pipeline, a later analysis assigned CDR3 sequences along with most-parsimonious VDJ recombination scenarios. In a later analysis, each TCR beta chain was defined by its CDR3 amino acid sequence together with its V-gene family, and reads lacking a unique V-gene family were excluded. In a later analysis, 450 to 600 highly shared, low-generation-probability nucleotide sequences were removed to address suspected cross-contamination and a sequencing artifact. In a later analysis, a clonal expansion index was calculated for each public chain from normalized within-repertoire ranks of inferred template counts. In a later analysis, generation probabilities were computed using a VDJ recombination model fitted to out-of-frame rearrangements, and the results were checked against IGoR. Hypergeometric tests were used in a later analysis to score TCR-TCR, TCR-HLA and TCR-CMV co-occurrence, with a repertoire-size bias correction applied to the TCR pairs. In a later analysis, false discovery rates were estimated by permuting HLA or CMV assignments 20 times. In a later analysis, co-occurring TCRs were grouped using DBSCAN, with TCRdist sequence similarity added in when clustering inside HLA-allele-positive subsets. Repertoires with fewer than 30,000 or more than 120,000 public chains were left out of co-occurrence clustering, as were a few repertoires with anomalous nucleotide sharing. What TCRdb holds here is the immuneACCESS table cut down to in-frame rearrangements. Part of the clones is not present; checked against another copy, under half of the missing clones reflect an unresolved V gene, and the others are unexplained. The DNA gave D and trimming, while V, J and clone size come from that table. The sample includes approximately 130,000 clones, with 70% to 80% observed a single time. The ten largest make up 2.9% of the sample.

Recombination connected TRBV7-9 to TRBJ2-7; the D gene is possibly TRBD1, with 6 bases matching. Sequencing was done on a sample of PBMCs. This clonotype was sampled from a human donor in good health. This receptor carries the CDR3 CASSLQGGYEQYF. The nucleotides are TGTGCCAGCAGCCTACAGGGTGGGTACGAGCAGTACTTC.